This T cell receptor (beta chain) was observed in a study of PD-1 blockade in classical Hodgkin lymphoma. As for this clone: Its antigen is currently unknown.

The CDR3 totals 13 residues. Per the germline V gene, CDR1 is MNHNY and CDR2 is SVGAGI (reference sequence). The V and J ends lost 2 bases and 4 bases respectively, with 6 bases between them. Points from the study as a whole: In CD4+ cells, TCR diversity went up significantly by C4D1, but in CD8+ cells it did not.

Brentuximab vedotin exposure varied among the patients, all of whom had relapsed after autologous stem cell transplantation. Repertoires were generated with immunoSEQ multiplex PCR, while TCRdb's copy carries only in-frame clones and drops some. The sample consists of roughly 25,000 clones, about 80% of them appearing once. The TCR was taken from a human donor with classical Hodgkin lymphoma. The specimen comprised peripheral blood mononuclear cells (PBMCs), sampled at baseline. The V gene is TRBV6-6, the J gene TRBJ1-5, with D unclear. The CDR3 loop is CASSYGRNQPQHF. CDR3 bases: TGTGCCAGCAGTTACGGAAGGAATCAGCCCCAGCATTTT.